This T cell receptor (beta chain) was identified in a study of blood T cell repertoires in COVID-19 (TCRdb year 2020). Study-wide context: Samples from collaborators originated in the United States, Italy and Spain and spanned both the acute and convalescent phases of COVID-19. The material from the prospective study consisted of cDNA or gDNA derived from T cells, B-cell-depleted T cells, or PBMCs. Subjects who had been exposed to COVID-19, were actively infected with it, or had recovered from it provided the deeply sampled blood TCRbeta repertoires that made up the dataset. The repertoires were released in a freely available public database meant as a resource for research on the immune response to SARS-CoV-2. Samples came from the ongoing ImmuneRACE study (first 160 participants) plus 1,254 subjects from 6 global collaborators. A de-identified subject ID, COVID-19 status, age in years and sex were almost always included in the sample metadata. Where HLA class I and class II types were available, the types were taken from metadata supplied by the sample provider, not from assay-based typing. What the study reported, not specific to this receptor: Clinical and demographic metadata were provided uncurated, with the amount varying by source and participant.

TCRbeta CDR3 regions were amplified from genomic DNA using the immunoSEQ Assay, a bias-controlled multiplex PCR. The source study handled its data this way. Nucleated cell counts per sample were estimated from amplification of reference gene primers within the assay. To quantify the absolute abundance of each unique TCRbeta CDR3 rearrangement, sequence reads were collapsed and filtered. For each sample, productive Simpson clonality was calculated by taking the square root of Simpson's diversity index across productive rearrangements. TCRdb limited this immuneACCESS table to in-frame rearrangements with V and J called. A share of clones is missing; checked studies link under half to unresolved V genes, and the rest is unexplained. V and J calls and clone size are copied from that table; D and trimming were computed from the DNA. The sample yields approximately 450,000 clones; roughly 90% were counted once. The ten largest clones add up to 4% to 5.5% of the sample.

About this clone: Its antigen specificity is not known. Base qualities are not provided; no much larger clone lies one nucleotide away.

Each collaborating institution followed its own protocols to collect whole blood in K2EDTA tubes. For TCRbeta analysis, collaborators shipped samples in one of three forms: frozen whole blood, isolated PBMCs, or DNA extracted from either of those sample types. Taken from the germline V gene (reference sequence), the CDR1 and CDR2 loops are LNHDA and SQIVND. V was cut back by 10 bases and J by 4 bases, leaving a gap of 13 bases between them. The CDR3 goes from the cysteine to the phenylalanine over 12 residues. Only the CDR3 DNA is retained, 36 bases long and in frame from the first base. The TCR was taken from a woman in her twenties or thirties with acute or convalescent COVID-19. This receptor chain uses TRBV19 and TRBJ1-1; 5 matching bases give a weak D call of TRBD1. Sequencing was carried out using peripheral blood. CDR3 loop: CATKWGGTEAFF. The base sequence is TGTGCCACAAAATGGGGGGGCACTGAAGCTTTCTTT.